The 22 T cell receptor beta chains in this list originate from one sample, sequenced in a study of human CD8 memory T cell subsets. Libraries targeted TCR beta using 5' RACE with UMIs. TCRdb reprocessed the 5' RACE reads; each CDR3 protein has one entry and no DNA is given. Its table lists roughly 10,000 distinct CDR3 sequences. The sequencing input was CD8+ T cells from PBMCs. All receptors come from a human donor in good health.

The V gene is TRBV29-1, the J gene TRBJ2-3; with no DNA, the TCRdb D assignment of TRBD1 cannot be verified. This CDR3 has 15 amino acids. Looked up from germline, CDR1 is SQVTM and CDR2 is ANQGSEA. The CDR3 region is CSVRGKTGDTDTQYF.

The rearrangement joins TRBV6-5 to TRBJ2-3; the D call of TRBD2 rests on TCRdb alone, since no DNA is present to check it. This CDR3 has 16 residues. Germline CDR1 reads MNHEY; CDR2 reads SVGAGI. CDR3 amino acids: CASNTGTSGGLDTQYF.

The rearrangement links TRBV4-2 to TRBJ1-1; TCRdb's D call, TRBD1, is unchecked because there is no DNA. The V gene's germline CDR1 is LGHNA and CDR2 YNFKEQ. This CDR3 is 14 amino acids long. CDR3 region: CASSQGDRDPEAFF.

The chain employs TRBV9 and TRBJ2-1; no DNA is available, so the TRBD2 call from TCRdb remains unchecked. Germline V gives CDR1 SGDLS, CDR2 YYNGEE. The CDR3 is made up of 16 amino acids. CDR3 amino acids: CASSAPRTNNYNEQFF.

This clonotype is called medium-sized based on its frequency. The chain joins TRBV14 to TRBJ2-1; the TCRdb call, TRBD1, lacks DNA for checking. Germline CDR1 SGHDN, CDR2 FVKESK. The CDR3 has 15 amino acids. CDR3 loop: CASSQERTGSPEQFF.

CDR3 protein: CASSQWAGELFF. V usage is TRBV14 and J usage is TRBJ2-2. The CDR3 contains 12 residues. Germline values: CDR1 SGHDN, CDR2 FVKESK.

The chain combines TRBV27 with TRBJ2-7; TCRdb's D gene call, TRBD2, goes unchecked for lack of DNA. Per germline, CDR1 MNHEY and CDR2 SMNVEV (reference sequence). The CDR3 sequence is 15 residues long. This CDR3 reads CASSPPGLAAYEQYF.

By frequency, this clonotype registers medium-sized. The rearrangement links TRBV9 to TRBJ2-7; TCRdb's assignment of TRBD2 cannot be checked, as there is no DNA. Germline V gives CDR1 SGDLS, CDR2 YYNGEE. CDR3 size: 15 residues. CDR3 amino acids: CASSELAEASYEQYF.

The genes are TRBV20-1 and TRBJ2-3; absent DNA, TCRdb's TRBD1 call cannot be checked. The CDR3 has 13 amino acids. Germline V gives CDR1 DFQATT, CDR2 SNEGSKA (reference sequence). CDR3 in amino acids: CSVRISGEDTQYF.

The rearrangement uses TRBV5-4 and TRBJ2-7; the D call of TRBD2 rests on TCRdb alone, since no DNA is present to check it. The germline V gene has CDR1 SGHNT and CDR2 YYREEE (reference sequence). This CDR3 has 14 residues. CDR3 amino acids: CASSETSGSYEQYF.

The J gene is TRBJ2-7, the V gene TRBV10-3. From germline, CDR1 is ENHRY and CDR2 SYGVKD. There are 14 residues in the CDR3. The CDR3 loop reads CAISENTLAYEQYF.

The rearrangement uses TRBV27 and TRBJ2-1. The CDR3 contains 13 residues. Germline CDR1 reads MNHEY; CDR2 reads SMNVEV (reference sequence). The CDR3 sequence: CASGRGSGNEQFF.

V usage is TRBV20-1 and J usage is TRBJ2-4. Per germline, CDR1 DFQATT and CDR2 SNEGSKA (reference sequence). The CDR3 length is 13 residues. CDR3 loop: CSARRVAKNIQYF.

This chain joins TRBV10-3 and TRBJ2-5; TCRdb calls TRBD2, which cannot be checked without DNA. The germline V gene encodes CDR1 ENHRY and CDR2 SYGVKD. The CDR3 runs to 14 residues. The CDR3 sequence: CAMRSGISGETQYF.

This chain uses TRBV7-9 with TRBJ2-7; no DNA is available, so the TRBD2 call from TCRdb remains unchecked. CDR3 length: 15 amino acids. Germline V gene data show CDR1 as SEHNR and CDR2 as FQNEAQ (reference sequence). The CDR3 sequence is CASSPPPASSYEQYF.

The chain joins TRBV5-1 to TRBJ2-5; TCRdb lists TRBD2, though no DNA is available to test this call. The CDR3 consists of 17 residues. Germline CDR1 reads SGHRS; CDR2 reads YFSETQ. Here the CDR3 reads CASSLVPSGDIQETQYF. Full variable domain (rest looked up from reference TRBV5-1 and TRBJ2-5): KAGVTQTPRYLIKTRGQQVTLSCSPISGHRSVSWYQQTPGQGLQFLFEYFSETQRNKGNFPGRFSGRQFSNSRSEMNVSTLELGDSALYLCASSLVPSGDIQETQYFGPGTRLLVL.

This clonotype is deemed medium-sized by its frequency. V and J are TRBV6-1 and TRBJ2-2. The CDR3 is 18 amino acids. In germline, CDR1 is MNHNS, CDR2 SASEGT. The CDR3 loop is CASSEVIGWGFGTGELFF.

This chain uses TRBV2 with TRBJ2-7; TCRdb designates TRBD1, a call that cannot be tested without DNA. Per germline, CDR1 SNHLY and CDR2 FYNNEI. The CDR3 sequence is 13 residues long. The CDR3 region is CASSGLGTYEQYF.

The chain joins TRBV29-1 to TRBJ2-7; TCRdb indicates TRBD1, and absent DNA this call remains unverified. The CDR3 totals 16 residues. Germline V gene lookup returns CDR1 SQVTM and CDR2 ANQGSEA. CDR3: CSVEGLDRVGAYEQYF.

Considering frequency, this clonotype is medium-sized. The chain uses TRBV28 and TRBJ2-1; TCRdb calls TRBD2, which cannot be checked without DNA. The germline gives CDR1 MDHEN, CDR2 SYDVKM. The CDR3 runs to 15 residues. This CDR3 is CASSLRLEVYNEQFF.

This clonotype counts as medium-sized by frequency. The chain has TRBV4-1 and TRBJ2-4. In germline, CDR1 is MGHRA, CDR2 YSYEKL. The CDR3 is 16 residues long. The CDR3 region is CASSQEGLVAANIQYF.

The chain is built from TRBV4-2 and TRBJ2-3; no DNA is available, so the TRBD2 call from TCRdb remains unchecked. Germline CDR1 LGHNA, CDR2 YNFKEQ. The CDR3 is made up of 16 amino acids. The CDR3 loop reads CASSQEQTSGGGTQYF.